This T cell receptor beta chain was sequenced for a study of T cells in Graves' hyperthyroidism and ophthalmopathy. This clonotype was seen at least ten times. The CDR3 consists of 15 residues. V shed 4 bases and J shed 0 bases, with 13 bases lying between them. Per germline, CDR1 SGHRS and CDR2 YFSETQ. It was RNA transcripts that yielded the amplified TCR beta CDR3 regions. Using the HTBI primer set, a first-round RT-PCR was run on the TCR CDR3. Each CDR3 protein is one row after TCRdb ran MiXCR on the multiplex PCR reads. The sample holds 300,000 to 450,000 distinct CDR3 sequences, about 15% seen once.

This TCR was recovered from a woman under 40 with Graves' hyperthyroidism. The rearrangement links TRBV5-1 to TRBJ1-2, with D perhaps TRBD1 (6 bases). The sequenced sample consisted of blood. The CDR3 DNA reads TGCGCCAGCAGCCAGGGAGGACAGCCTAACTATGGCTACACCTTC. Protein product: CASSQGGQPNYGYTF.